The 18 T cell receptor beta chains presented below share a single source sample, sequenced in a study of cytomegalovirus exposure and HLA in healthy donors. The PCR used 60 Vbeta and 13 Jbeta primers. TCRdb's copy holds only in-frame clones and misses some; the assay was immunoSEQ multiplex PCR. The sample contains about 110,000 clones, around 77% of which appear only once. What was sequenced was PBMCs. The receptors were gathered from a woman aged 25-40 years in good health and CMV-seropositive.

The chain carries TRBV5-1 and TRBJ2-3; 8 bases fit TRBD2. Germline trimming cut 1 base from V and 1 base from J; bases unmatched to any gene: 5. Germline V lookup: CDR1 SGHRS, CDR2 YFSETQ. The CDR3 runs to 16 residues. CDR3 sequence reads: CASSLMSGGGTDTQYF. CDR3 nucleotides: TGCGCCAGCAGCTTGATGTCGGGGGGGGGCACAGATACGCAGTATTTT.

J is TRBJ2-7 and V is TRBV11-2; D uncertain. V was shortened by 3 bases and J by 0 bases, with 9 bases between the two germline ends. This CDR3 contains 14 residues. Germline CDR1 reads SGHAT; CDR2 reads FQNNGV. The CDR3 DNA is TGTGCCAGCAGCTTGCAGCGCACCTCCTACGAGCAGTACTTC. Its protein product is CASSLQRTSYEQYF.

V is TRBV7-6 and J is TRBJ2-5, with a possible D match to TRBD1 (5 bases). Germline V gene sequence: CDR1 SGHVS, CDR2 FNYEAQ. With 1 base removed from V and 5 bases from J, the gap between germline ends came to 8 bases. This CDR3 contains 13 residues. Here the CDR3 DNA reads TGTGCCAGCAGCTTAGGGGGCGTTGAGACCCAGTACTTC. The encoded protein is CASSLGGVETQYF.

The rearrangement uses TRBV29-1 and TRBJ1-5, with 8 bases fitting TRBD1. Per germline, CDR1 SQVTM and CDR2 ANQGSEA. This CDR3 comprises 17 residues. J lost 5 bases, V lost 4 bases, and 16 bases had no gene match. The CDR3 reads CSVATGTGSSAYQPQHF. CDR3 in DNA: TGCAGCGTTGCGACCGGGACAGGCTCATCGGCATATCAGCCCCAGCATTTT.

This clone was observed a few times. The V gene is TRBV27, the J gene TRBJ1-1, with 8 bases lining up with TRBD1. The CDR3 totals 14 residues. The junction had 8 bases not matched to a gene; V was cut back by 6 bases and J by 5 bases. Germline CDR1 MNHEY, CDR2 SMNVEV (reference sequence). The CDR3 DNA reads TGTGCCAGCAGCAAGGACAGGGTAGGGACTGAAGCTTTCTTT. It is translated as CASSKDRVGTEAFF.

This chain connects TRBV18 to TRBJ2-5; D remains unclear. The DNA end favors TRBJ2-7, so the J call may be wrong. The CDR3 runs to 15 residues. Germline V gene sequence: CDR1 KGHSH, CDR2 LQKENI. CDR3 sequence reads: CASSPFTVDSYEQYF. The CDR3 DNA is TGTGCCAGCTCACCATTTACTGTCGATTCCTACGAGCAGTACTTC.

The rearrangement links TRBV2 to TRBJ1-2, with D hard to call. The CDR3 has 15 residues. CDR1 and CDR2 (germline): SNHLY, FYNNEI. The V gene lost 4 bases and the J gene lost 4 bases, with 16 bases spanning the gap. The chain's CDR3 is CASSGISSGSYGYTF. CDR3 DNA sequence: TGTGCCAGCAGTGGAATCAGTTCGGGAAGCTATGGCTACACCTTC.

Only one count was recorded for this clone. The chain recombines TRBV6-1 with TRBJ2-5; the D gene is possibly TRBD2 (6 bases). The CDR3 extends over 13 amino acids. Between the trimmed V and J ends, which lost 6 bases and 4 bases, there was a span of 12 bases. CDR1 is MNHNS and CDR2 is SASEGT in the germline V gene. The DNA of the CDR3 is TGTGCCAGCAGATCGGGGGTGAGAGAGACCCAGTACTTC. Encoded protein: CASRSGVRETQYF.

This rearrangement joins TRBV7-9 to TRBJ2-5, with 9 bases that match TRBD2. The CDR3 contains 14 residues. V lost 3 bases, J lost 7 bases, and 6 bases stayed unmatched. Per germline, CDR1 SEHNR and CDR2 FQNEAQ (reference sequence). This chain's CDR3 is CASSFLAGDGTQYF. CDR3 in DNA: TGTGCCAGCAGCTTCTTAGCGGGGGACGGGACCCAGTACTTC. Supplemented by reference TRBV7-9 and TRBJ2-5, the full variable domain reads DTGVSQNPRHKITKRGQNVTFRCDPISEHNRLYWYRQTLGQGPEFLTYFQNEAQLEKSRLLSDRFSAERPKGSFSTLEIQRTEQGDSAMYLCASSFLAGDGTQYFGPGTRLLVL.

V and J are TRBV5-5 and TRBJ2-1, with D maybe TRBD2 (6 bases). V was trimmed by 7 bases and J by 2 bases, leaving 13 bases between them. The CDR3 is 14 residues long. Looked up from germline, CDR1 is SGHKS and CDR2 is YYEKEE (reference sequence). The chain's CDR3 is CASGGQWPYNEQFF. CDR3 bases: TGTGCCAGCGGAGGGCAGTGGCCCTACAATGAGCAGTTCTTC. Supplemented by reference TRBV5-5 and TRBJ2-1, the full variable domain reads DAGVTQSPTHLIKTRGQQVTLRCSPISGHKSVSWYQQVLGQGPQFIFQYYEKEERGRGNFPDRFSARQFPNYSSELNVNALLLGDSALYLCASGGQWPYNEQFFGPGTRLTVL.

This chain uses TRBV29-1 with TRBJ2-5; tentative D call: TRBD2 (6 bases). The CDR3 spans 11 residues. Germline lookup yields CDR1 SQVTM and CDR2 ANQGSEA. Trimming took 5 bases from V and 7 from J, leaving 11 bases between them. The CDR3 is CSVIGEVTQYF. Here the CDR3 DNA reads TGCAGCGTTATCGGGGAGGTGACCCAGTACTTC.

This rearrangement joins TRBV6-4 to TRBJ2-1; 9 nucleotides agree with TRBD2. V dropped 6 bases and J dropped 4; count of bases not matched to a gene: 10. Germline V lookup: CDR1 MRHNA, CDR2 SNTAGT. The length of the CDR3 is 16 residues. This CDR3 is CASSVEGAGGYNEQFF. The CDR3 DNA sequence: TGTGCCAGCAGCGTTGAAGGAGCGGGAGGATACAATGAGCAGTTCTTC.

The chain recombines TRBV5-1 with TRBJ2-3, with 13 bases aligning to TRBD2. Germline CDR1 reads SGHRS; CDR2 reads YFSETQ. V dropped 4 bases and J dropped 1; count of bases not matched to a gene: 9. The CDR3 totals 18 residues. The CDR3 DNA sequence: TGCGCCAGCAGCGCAGGACTAGCGGGGGAATGGGGCACAGATACGCAGTATTTT. Its translation: CASSAGLAGEWGTDTQYF.

This chain links TRBV7-9 with TRBJ1-3; no definite D call. Germline CDR1 is SEHNR and CDR2 is FQNEAQ (reference sequence). The length of the CDR3 is 12 residues. Trimming shortened V by 8 bases and J by 4 bases, and 9 bases separated the two germline ends. CDR3 loop: CASSRGGNTIYF. The DNA of the CDR3 is TGTGCCAGCTCCCGAGGGGGAAACACCATATATTTT.

J is TRBJ1-2 and V is TRBV5-1; possible D gene TRBD1, 6 bases. Germline V gives CDR1 SGHRS, CDR2 YFSETQ. Trimming cost V 0 bases and J 6 bases, with 18 bases left between them. This CDR3 has 16 residues. In nucleotides, the CDR3 is TGCGCCAGCAGCTTGGGATTTGGGGGCAACGGGGATGGCTACACCTTC. It encodes CASSLGFGGNGDGYTF.

The V gene is TRBV29-1, the J gene TRBJ2-7; possibly TRBD1 for D (5 bases). This CDR3 spans 12 amino acids. V lost 6 bases to trimming and J lost 9 bases, with 18 bases between them. CDR1 SQVTM and CDR2 ANQGSEA come from the germline V gene. This CDR3 is CSVDTGAFGQYF. The CDR3 DNA sequence: TGCAGCGTAGACACTGGGGCTTTTGGGCAGTACTTC.

This clone was seen a handful of times. The chain couples TRBV13 to TRBJ1-4, with D tentatively TRBD1 (6 bases). Trimming took off 1 base at V and 8 bases at J, with 17 bases between the two ends. CDR1 is PRHDT and CDR2 is FYEKMQ in the germline V gene (reference sequence). This CDR3 spans 16 amino acids. The CDR3 spells CASSLVVGTPDEKLFF. The CDR3 coding sequence is TGTGCCAGCAGCTTAGTAGTTGGGACACCGGACGAAAAACTGTTTTTT.

V usage is TRBV18 and J usage is TRBJ1-1, with no clear D. CDR1 and CDR2 (germline): KGHSH, LQKENI. The CDR3 is made up of 15 amino acids. Trimming removed 4 bases at V and 0 bases at J, with 12 bases between. The CDR3 spells CASSLPEAMNTEAFF. The CDR3 nucleotides are TGTGCCAGCTCACTTCCGGAGGCCATGAACACTGAAGCTTTCTTT. Looking up the rest from reference TRBV18 and TRBJ1-1 gives the full variable domain: NAGVMQNPRHLVRRRGQEARLRCSPMKGHSHVYWYRQLPEEGLKFMVYLQKENIIDESGMPKERFSAEFPKEGPSILRIQQVVRGDSAAYFCASSLPEAMNTEAFFGQGTRLTVV.